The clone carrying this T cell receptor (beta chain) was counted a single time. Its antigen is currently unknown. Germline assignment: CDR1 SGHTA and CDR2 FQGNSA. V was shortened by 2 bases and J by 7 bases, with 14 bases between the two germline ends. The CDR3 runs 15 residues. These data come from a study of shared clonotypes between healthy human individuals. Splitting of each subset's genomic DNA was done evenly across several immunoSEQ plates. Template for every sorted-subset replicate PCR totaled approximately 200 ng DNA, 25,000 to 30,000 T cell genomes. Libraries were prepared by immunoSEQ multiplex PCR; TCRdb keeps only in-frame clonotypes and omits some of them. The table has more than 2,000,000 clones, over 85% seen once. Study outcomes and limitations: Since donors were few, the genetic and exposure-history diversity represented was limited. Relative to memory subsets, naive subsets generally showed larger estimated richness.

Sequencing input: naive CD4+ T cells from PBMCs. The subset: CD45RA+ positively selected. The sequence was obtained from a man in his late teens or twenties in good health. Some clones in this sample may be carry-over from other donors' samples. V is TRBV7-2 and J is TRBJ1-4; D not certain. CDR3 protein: CASSLPGRASEKLFF. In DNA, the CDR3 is TGTGCCAGCAGCTTACCCGGGAGGGCGAGTGAAAAACTGTTTTTT.